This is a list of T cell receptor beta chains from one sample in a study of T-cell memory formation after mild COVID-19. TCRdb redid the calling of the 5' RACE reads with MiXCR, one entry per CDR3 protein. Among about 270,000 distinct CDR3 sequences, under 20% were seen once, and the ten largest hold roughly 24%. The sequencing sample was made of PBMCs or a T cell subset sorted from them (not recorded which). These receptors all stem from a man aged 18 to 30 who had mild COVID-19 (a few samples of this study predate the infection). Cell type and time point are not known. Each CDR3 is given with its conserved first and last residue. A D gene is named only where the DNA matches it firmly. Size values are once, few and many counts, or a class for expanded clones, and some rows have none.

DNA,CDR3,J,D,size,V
TGTGCCAGCAGTTCCCGCCCGGGACCTCCCCGCTCTGGGGCCAACGTCCTGACTTTC,CASSSRPGPPRSGANVLTF,TRBJ2-6,NA,few,TRBV12-3/TRBV12-4
TGCGCCAGCAGCCAAGTTGGAGGGGCGTATGGCTACACCTTC,CASSQVGGAYGYTF,TRBJ1-2,NA,NA,TRBV4-1
TGCGCCAGCAGTGAGTCGTACACTGAAGCTTTCTTT,CASSESYTEAFF,TRBJ1-1,NA,NA,TRBV10-2
TGTGCCAGCAGCTTGGTGCGCGGGGCGGGAGAGACCCAGTACTTC,CASSLVRGAGETQYF,TRBJ2-5,NA,NA,TRBV5-6
TGCAGTGCTAGAGGCCGGGGGGGATCCTATAATTCACCCCTCCACTTT,CSARGRGGSYNSPLHF,TRBJ1-6,NA,few,TRBV20-1
TGTGCCAGCTCACCAGCTCTAGCGGGGTACACAGATACGCAGTATTTT,CASSPALAGYTDTQYF,TRBJ2-3,TRBD2,NA,TRBV18
TGTGCCAGTAGTCCGGGACCCACCACCGGGGAGCTGTTTTTT,CASSPGPTTGELFF,TRBJ2-2,NA,many,TRBV19
TGTGCCAGCACCAACAGTCCGGGCGTAGGGGGAACTAGATACAATGAGCAGTTCTTC,CASTNSPGVGGTRYNEQFF,TRBJ2-1,NA,NA,TRBV27
TGCGCCAGCAGCTCGCGACAGGCCGAGCAGTACTTC,CASSSRQAEQYF,TRBJ2-7,NA,NA,TRBV5-1
TGCGCCAGCAGTAGTAGTGTGACCGAACTAGCCTCGAGCACCGGGGAGCTGTTTTTT,CASSSSVTELASSTGELFF,TRBJ2-2,NA,many,TRBV5-1
TGTGCCAGCAGTGGGGGGAGCACTGAAGCTTTCTTT,CASSGGSTEAFF,TRBJ1-1,NA,few,TRBV27
TGCGCCAGCAGCTTGGACCCACTTGTGAACACCGGGGAGCTGTTTTTT,CASSLDPLVNTGELFF,TRBJ2-2,NA,many,TRBV5-1
TGTGCCAGCACACACCTTCGGAACATCAACACCGGGGAGCTGTTTTTT,CASTHLRNINTGELFF,TRBJ2-2,NA,large,TRBV12-3/TRBV12-4
TGCGCCAGCAGGGCTTGGCCGGCCGTACACTTC,CASRAWPAVHF,TRBJ2-5,NA,NA,TRBV10-2
TGCAGTGCTAGCACGATCGCAGCGGGGTACCAAGAGACCCAGTACTTC,CSASTIAAGYQETQYF,TRBJ2-5,TRBD2,NA,TRBV20-1
TGTGCCAGCAGCCAGGGACTAGCATCGGATACGCAGTATTTT,CASSQGLASDTQYF,TRBJ2-3,TRBD2,few,TRBV7-9
TGTGCCAGCAGGCCACAACAGGGCTGGAATTCACCCCTCCACTTT,CASRPQQGWNSPLHF,TRBJ1-6,NA,NA,TRBV6-2/TRBV6-3
TGTGCCAGCAGCTCCTCCCCCGTCGGCGAGCAGTACTTC,CASSSSPVGEQYF,TRBJ2-7,NA,NA,TRBV7-2
TGCGCCAGCAGCCCCAGCCCGGGTGACTACAATGAGCAGTTCTTC,CASSPSPGDYNEQFF,TRBJ2-1,NA,NA,TRBV4-1
TGTGCCAGTAGTAAGGGACTCCAAGAGACCCAGTACTTC,CASSKGLQETQYF,TRBJ2-5,NA,once,TRBV19
TGCAGCGTTGAAGATAATAGGGGGTCGGACTACGAGCAGTACTTC,CSVEDNRGSDYEQYF,TRBJ2-7,NA,few,TRBV29-1
TGTGCCAGCTCACCGTCGTGGGGACCGGGACAGGGGCGTACGAACACCGGGGAGCTGTTTTTT,CASSPSWGPGQGRTNTGELFF,TRBJ2-2,TRBD1,NA,TRBV18
TGTGCCACCAGTGATCCCGGACTAAGCACAGATACGCAGTATTTT,CATSDPGLSTDTQYF,TRBJ2-3,NA,NA,TRBV24-1
TGTGCCATCACCCCGGAGAGCGGAGCTTACAATGAGCAGTTCTTC,CAITPESGAYNEQFF,TRBJ2-1,NA,NA,TRBV10-3
TGTGCCAGCAGTTTTAGCCAGGGTAATGAAAAACTGTTTTTT,CASSFSQGNEKLFF,TRBJ1-4,NA,few,TRBV6-5
TGTGCCAGCAGCGGAGCTAGCGGATACCAAGAGACCCAGTACTTC,CASSGASGYQETQYF,TRBJ2-5,TRBD2,NA,TRBV6-2/TRBV6-3
TGTGCCAGCAGCTCAACCCGGGGGGGCAATGAGCAGTTCTTC,CASSSTRGGNEQFF,TRBJ2-1,TRBD2,many,TRBV5-5
TGTGCCAGCAGTGCATACGCTCAGGGGAGCTCCTATAATTCACCCCTCCACTTT,CASSAYAQGSSYNSPLHF,TRBJ1-6,NA,few,TRBV6-4
TGTGCCAGCAGCAAGGGACAGACAGCGAACACTGAAGCTTTCTTT,CASSKGQTANTEAFF,TRBJ1-1,TRBD1,NA,TRBV7-6
TGCAGTGCTAGAGGCCCCCAGACAGATCTCTACGAGCAGTACTTC,CSARGPQTDLYEQYF,TRBJ2-7,NA,few,TRBV20-1
TGTGCCACCAGCAGATCCAATAGGGGGGGGAATGAGCAGTTCTTC,CATSRSNRGGNEQFF,TRBJ2-1,NA,many,TRBV15
TGCGCCAGCAGCCAGGCCCCGCCAGGGGTTGGCGAGCAGTACTTC,CASSQAPPGVGEQYF,TRBJ2-7,NA,NA,TRBV4-1
TGTGCCAGCAGACCCGACACTAACCTTCTCGAAGCTTTCTTT,CASRPDTNLLEAFF,TRBJ1-1,NA,NA,TRBV6-2/TRBV6-3
TGTGCCACCAGCAGAGATAGGGGACCGGATTCACCCCTCCACTTT,CATSRDRGPDSPLHF,TRBJ1-6,NA,NA,TRBV15
TGCGCCAGCAGCCCCATGGACAGGGCAAGCACAGATACGCAGTATTTT,CASSPMDRASTDTQYF,TRBJ2-3,TRBD1,NA,TRBV4-3